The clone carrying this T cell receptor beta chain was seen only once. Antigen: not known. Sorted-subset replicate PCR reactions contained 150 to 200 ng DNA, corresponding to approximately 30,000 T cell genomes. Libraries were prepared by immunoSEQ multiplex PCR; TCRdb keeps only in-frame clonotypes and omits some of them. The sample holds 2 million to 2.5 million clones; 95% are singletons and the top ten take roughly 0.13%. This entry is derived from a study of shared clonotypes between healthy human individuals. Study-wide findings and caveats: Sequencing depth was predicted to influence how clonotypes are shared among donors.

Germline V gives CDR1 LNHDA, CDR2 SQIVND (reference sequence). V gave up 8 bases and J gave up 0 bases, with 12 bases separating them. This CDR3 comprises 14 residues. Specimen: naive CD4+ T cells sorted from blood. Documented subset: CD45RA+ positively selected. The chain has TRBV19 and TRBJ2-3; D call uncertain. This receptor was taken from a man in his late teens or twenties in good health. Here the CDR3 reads CASSMTLSTDTQYF. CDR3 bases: TGTGCCAGTTCAATGACACTTAGCACAGATACGCAGTATTTT.